The clone carrying this T cell receptor beta chain was recorded many times. Diagnosing involved the use of clinical symptoms, serum thyroxine and TRAb, thyroid ultrasound and orbital computed tomography. The data are from a study of T cells in Graves' hyperthyroidism and ophthalmopathy. Amplified TCR beta CDR3 regions came from RNA transcripts. First-round RT-PCR targeting the TCR CDR3 was performed with the HTBI primer set. Each CDR3 protein is one row after TCRdb ran MiXCR on the multiplex PCR reads. The sample contains around 690,000 distinct CDR3 sequences, around 15% of which appear only once. The length of the CDR3 is 15 residues. The trim removed 8 bases at V and 1 base at J, leaving 7 bases unmatched.

The origin of this receptor is a man aged 50-60 years with Graves' hyperthyroidism. Sequenced sample: blood. The rearrangement links TRBV12-3 or TRBV12-4 to TRBJ1-1, with 10 bases identical to TRBD1. The CDR3 nucleotides are TGTGCCAGCCGGGACAGGGGTTCAGGGAACACTGAAGCTTTCTTT. Encoded protein: CASRDRGSGNTEAFF.